This TCR beta chain emerged from a study of OX40 agonist ivuxolimab in advanced cancers. Study summary: Ivuxolimab, an antibody that agonizes OX40 (CD134), was administered to the patients. Mean age approximately 66 years, range about 23 to 85; 82.7% male. Points from the study as a whole: Certain nonresponders additionally had low normalized T-cell clonal expansion.

Clones were read by immunoSEQ multiplex PCR, and TCRdb kept only the in-frame ones, dropping some. The table has fewer than 100,000 clones, around four fifths seen once. Per germline, CDR1 SEHNR and CDR2 FQNEAQ (reference sequence). The CDR3 runs to 15 residues. V gave up 7 bases and J gave up 6 bases, with 18 bases separating them. Regarding this clone: Its antigen is unidentified.

The receptor comes from an adult with an advanced solid tumor such as melanoma, head and neck, liver or kidney cancer. The sequences come from CD4+ or CD8+ T cells sorted from blood, collected in a trial of the OX40 agonist ivuxolimab. The J gene is TRBJ2-2, the V gene TRBV7-9; D is ambiguous. The CDR3, as DNA: TGTGCCAGCACCGGAAGCCCAGACGGTGCCGGGGAGCTGTTTTTT. Its protein product is CASTGSPDGAGELFF.